Listed below are T cell receptor beta chains from one sample, sequenced in a study of T cell responses to AZD1222 COVID-19 vaccine. The assay was immunoSEQ multiplex PCR, and TCRdb's table has in-frame clones only and misses some. The table has fewer than 200,000 clones, around 88% seen once; the top ten hold 11%. This material consisted of peripheral blood, taken 28 days after the second AZD1222 dose. Receptor source: an adult who received the AZD1222 COVID-19 vaccine. CDR3s include the opening cysteine and the closing phenylalanine or tryptophan. A D gene is named only where the DNA matches it firmly. Rows give clone size only sometimes, using once, few, many, or a class for an expanded clone.

clone_size	v_call	d_call	j_call	cdr3_nt	cdr3_aa
NA	TRBV6-5	TRBD1	TRBJ1-3	TGTGCCAGCAGTACCGGGACAGGGCCTGGAAACACCATATATTTT	CASSTGTGPGNTIYF
NA	TRBV7-8	NA	TRBJ1-1	TGTGCCAGCAGCTTTGGGGGAGGTAACACTGAAGCTTTCTTT	CASSFGGGNTEAFF
NA	TRBV6-6	TRBD2	TRBJ2-3	TGTGCCAGCAGTTACTCGGGACTAGCAACAGATACGCAGTATTTT	CASSYSGLATDTQYF
NA	TRBV19	NA	TRBJ2-7	TGTGCCAGTAGTATCGGTGTTCCCTACGAGCAGTACTTC	CASSIGVPYEQYF
NA	TRBV6-6	NA	TRBJ1-4	TGTGCCAGCATCAACGGCCGGACTAATGAAAAACTGTTTTTT	CASINGRTNEKLFF
NA	TRBV2	NA	TRBJ2-1	TGTGCCAGCAGTGTCAGAGGCTCCTACAATGAGCAGTTCTTC	CASSVRGSYNEQFF
NA	TRBV29-1	NA	TRBJ1-3	TGCAGCGCCTTTGGGGACTCTGGAAACACCATATATTTT	CSAFGDSGNTIYF
NA	TRBV7-2	TRBD1	TRBJ2-2	TGTGCCAGCAGCTTAGCCGGGACAGGGTACACCGGGGAGCTGTTTTTT	CASSLAGTGYTGELFF
NA	TRBV24-1	TRBD1	TRBJ2-2	TGTGCCACCAGTAAGACAGGGGGCGTCACCGGGGAGCTGTTTTTT	CATSKTGGVTGELFF
NA	TRBV19	TRBD1	TRBJ2-2	TGTGCCAGTAGTTCTATTTTAAGGGGGCCCGGGGAGCTGTTTTTT	CASSSILRGPGELFF
NA	TRBV3-1/TRBV3-2	NA	TRBJ2-1	TGTGCCAGCAGCCAAGAACCGAACCGCCACAATGAGCAGTTCTTC	CASSQEPNRHNEQFF
once	TRBV5-4	TRBD2	TRBJ2-1	TGTGCCAGCAGCCGGGGGGACTCCTACAATGAGCAGTTCTTC	CASSRGDSYNEQFF
NA	TRBV5-1	NA	TRBJ1-1	TGCGCCAGCAGCTTGGTGCCAGGGGACACTGAAGCTTTCTTT	CASSLVPGDTEAFF
few	TRBV11-2	TRBD1	TRBJ2-1	TGTGCCAGCAGCTTCTCGTTAATACTACAGGGGAACAATGAGCAGTTCTTC	CASSFSLILQGNNEQFF
NA	TRBV5-8	NA	TRBJ1-6	TGTGCCAGCAGCTTGCCGGGGGGCGCAAAACCTTATTCACCCCTCCACTTT	CASSLPGGAKPYSPLHF
NA	TRBV7-2	TRBD1	TRBJ1-2	TGTGCCAGCAGCTTAGTGGGACAGGGGTATGGCTACACCTTC	CASSLVGQGYGYTF
few	TRBV9	NA	TRBJ2-7	TGTGCCAGCAGCGCGGGGGACGTTGTGGGATACGAGCAGTACTTC	CASSAGDVVGYEQYF
NA	TRBV7-8	TRBD1	TRBJ2-5	TGTGCCAGCAGCTTAGGTTTTTCGGACAGGGGGAGGGAGACCCAGTACTTC	CASSLGFSDRGRETQYF
NA	TRBV13	NA	TRBJ2-7	TGTGCCAGCAGCTTAGATTTGAGGACCGAGCAGTACTTC	CASSLDLRTEQYF
NA	TRBV7-2	NA	TRBJ2-2	TGTGCCAGCAACGCACGGCGCACCGGGGAGCTGTTTTTT	CASNARRTGELFF
NA	TRBV9	TRBD1	TRBJ1-2	TGTGCCAGCAGCCCCCTCCCAGGGGGGGACTATGGCTACACCTTC	CASSPLPGGDYGYTF
NA	TRBV12-3/TRBV12-4	NA	TRBJ1-2	TGTGCCAGCAGTTTGGAATACTATGGCTACACCTTC	CASSLEYYGYTF